This T cell receptor beta chain was recorded in a study of T cell responses to AZD1222 COVID-19 vaccine. Overall study results and limits: At study baseline, merely more than 5 AZD1222 recipients were seropositive. Elevations in Spike-specific TCR breadth and depth followed administration of two AZD1222 doses.

Of note for this clone: Its antigen is not known.

Repertoires were generated with immunoSEQ multiplex PCR, while TCRdb's copy carries only in-frame clones and drops some. Here the sample spans 190,000 or so clones, around 89% being singletons. The CDR3 has 13 residues. V lost 1 base, J lost 5 bases, and 8 bases lay in between. Germline values: CDR1 MDHEN, CDR2 SYDVKM. Recipients boosted at about 4 weeks or about 12 weeks are pooled. The material sequenced was peripheral blood, taken 28 days after the second AZD1222 dose. The chain has TRBV28 and TRBJ1-1; D remains unclear. The sequence was obtained from an adult who received the AZD1222 COVID-19 vaccine. CDR3 coding DNA: TGTGCCAGCAGTTTATCTCTAGGAACTGAAGCTTTCTTT. It specifies CASSLSLGTEAFF.